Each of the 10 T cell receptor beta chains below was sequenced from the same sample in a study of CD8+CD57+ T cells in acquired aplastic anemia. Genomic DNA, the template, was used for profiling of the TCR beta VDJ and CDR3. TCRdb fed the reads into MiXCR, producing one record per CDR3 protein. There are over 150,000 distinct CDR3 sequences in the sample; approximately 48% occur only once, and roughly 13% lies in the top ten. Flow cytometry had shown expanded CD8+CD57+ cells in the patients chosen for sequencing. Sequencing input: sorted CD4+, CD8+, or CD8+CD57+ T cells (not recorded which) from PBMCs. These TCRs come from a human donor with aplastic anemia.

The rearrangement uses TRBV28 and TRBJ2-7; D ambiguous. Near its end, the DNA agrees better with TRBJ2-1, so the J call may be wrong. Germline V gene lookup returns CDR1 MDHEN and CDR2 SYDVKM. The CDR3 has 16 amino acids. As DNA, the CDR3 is TGTGCCAGCAGTTTTAGCAGCGTCGGCTCCTACAATGAGCAGTTCTTC. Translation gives CASSFSSVGSYNEQFF.

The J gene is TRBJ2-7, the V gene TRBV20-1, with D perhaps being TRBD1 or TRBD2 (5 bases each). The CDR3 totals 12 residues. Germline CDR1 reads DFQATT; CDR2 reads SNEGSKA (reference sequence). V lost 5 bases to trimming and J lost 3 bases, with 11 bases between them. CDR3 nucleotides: TGCAGTGCTCGGCTTGGGGGCTACGAGCAGTACTTC. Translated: CSARLGGYEQYF.

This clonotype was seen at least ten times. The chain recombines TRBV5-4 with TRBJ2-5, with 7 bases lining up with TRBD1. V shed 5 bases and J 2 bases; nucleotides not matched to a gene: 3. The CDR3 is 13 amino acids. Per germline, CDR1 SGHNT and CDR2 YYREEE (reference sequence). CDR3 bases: TGTGCCAGCAGACCGGGACAGCAAGAGACCCAGTACTTC. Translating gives CASRPGQQETQYF. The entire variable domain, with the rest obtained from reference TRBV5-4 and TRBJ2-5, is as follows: ETGVTQSPTHLIKTRGQQVTLRCSSQSGHNTVSWYQQALGQGPQFIFQYYREEENGRGNFPPRFSGLQFPNYSSELNVNALELDDSALYLCASRPGQQETQYFGPGTRLLVL.

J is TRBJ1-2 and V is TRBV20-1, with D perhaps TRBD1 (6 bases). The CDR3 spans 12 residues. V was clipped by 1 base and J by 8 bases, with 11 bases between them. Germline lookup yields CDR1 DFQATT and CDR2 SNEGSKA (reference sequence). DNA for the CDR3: TGCAGTGCTAGAGTACAGGGTGGCGGCTACACCTTC. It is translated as CSARVQGGGYTF.

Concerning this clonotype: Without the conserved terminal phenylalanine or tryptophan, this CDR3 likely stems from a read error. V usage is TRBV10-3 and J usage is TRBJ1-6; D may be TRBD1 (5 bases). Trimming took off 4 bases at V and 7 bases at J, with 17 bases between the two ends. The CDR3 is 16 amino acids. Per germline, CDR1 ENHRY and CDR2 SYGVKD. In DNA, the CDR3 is TGTGCCATCAGTGGGCCCGGGGCAGCAATAAATTCACCCCTCCACTCT. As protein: CAISGPGAAINSPLHS.

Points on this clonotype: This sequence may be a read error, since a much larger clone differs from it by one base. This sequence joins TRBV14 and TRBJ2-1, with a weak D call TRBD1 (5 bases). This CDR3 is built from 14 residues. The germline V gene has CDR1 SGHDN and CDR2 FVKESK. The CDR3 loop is CARSLRGYYSEQFF. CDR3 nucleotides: TGTGCCAGAAGCCTTAGGGGATATTACTCTGAGCAGTTCTTC.

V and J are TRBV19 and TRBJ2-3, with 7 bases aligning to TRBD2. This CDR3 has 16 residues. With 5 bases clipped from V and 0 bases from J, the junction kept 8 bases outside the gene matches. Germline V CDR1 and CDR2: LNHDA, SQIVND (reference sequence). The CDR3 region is CASSFRSSGSTDTQYF. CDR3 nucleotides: TGTGCCAGTAGTTTTCGGTCTAGCGGTAGCACAGATACGCAGTATTTT. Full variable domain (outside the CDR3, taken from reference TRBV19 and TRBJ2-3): DGGITQSPKYLFRKEGQNVTLSCEQNLNHDAMYWYRQDPGQGLRLIYYSQIVNDFQKGDIAEGYSVSREKKESFPLTVTSAQKNPTAFYLCASSFRSSGSTDTQYFGPGTRLTVL.

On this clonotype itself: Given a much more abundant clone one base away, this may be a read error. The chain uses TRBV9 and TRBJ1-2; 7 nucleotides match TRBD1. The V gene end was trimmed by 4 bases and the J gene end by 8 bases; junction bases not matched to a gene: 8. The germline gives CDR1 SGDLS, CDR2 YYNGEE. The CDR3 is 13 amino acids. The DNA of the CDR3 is TGTGCCAGCAGCCCCGACTCGACAGGGGGCTACACCTTC. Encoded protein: CASSPDSTGGYTF.

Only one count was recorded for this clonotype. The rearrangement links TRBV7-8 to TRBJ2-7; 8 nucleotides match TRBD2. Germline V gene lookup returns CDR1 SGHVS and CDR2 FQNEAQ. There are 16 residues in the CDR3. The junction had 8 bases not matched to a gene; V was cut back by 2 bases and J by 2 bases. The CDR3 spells CASSLNFGGGTYEQYF. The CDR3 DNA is TGTGCCAGCAGCTTAAACTTCGGCGGGGGGACCTACGAGCAGTACTTC.

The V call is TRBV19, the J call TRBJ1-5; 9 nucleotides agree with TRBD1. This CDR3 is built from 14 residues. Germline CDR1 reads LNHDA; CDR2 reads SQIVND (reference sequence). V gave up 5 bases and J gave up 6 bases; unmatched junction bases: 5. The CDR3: CASSRDRVGQPQHF. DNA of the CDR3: TGTGCCAGTAGTCGGGACAGGGTAGGTCAGCCCCAGCATTTT.